This entry features one T cell receptor beta chain sequence. CDR1 is MDHEN and CDR2 is SYDVKM in the germline V gene. V lost 7 bases to trimming and J lost 0 bases; unmatched junction nucleotides: 7. This CDR3 region has 17 residues. Participant age was about 18 to 95 years, and participants resided in approximately 24 US areas. Cohort allocation depended upon clinical history that participants reported. The sample originates from a study of blood T cell repertoires in COVID-19. Authors' processing steps: Estimation of nucleated cell counts was performed using reference gene primer amplification. Measured with immunoSEQ multiplex PCR; TCRdb has only the in-frame clones, and not every one. V and J calls and clone size are given by that table; D and trimming were obtained from the DNA. The data show around 330,000 clones, roughly 85% seen once.

The V and J genes are TRBV28 and TRBJ2-6; 9 bases align to TRBD1. The source is a woman younger than 45 who had been exposed to COVID-19. Sequencing was performed on PBMCs or T cells enriched from blood (not recorded which). The CDR3 DNA follows: TGTGCCAGCACCTCCGGGACAGGGTTCTCTGGGGCCAACGTCCTGACTTTC. This gives the protein CASTSGTGFSGANVLTF.